Listed below are T cell receptor beta chains from one sample, sequenced in a study of preoperative IRX-2 immunotherapy in early breast cancer. Produced via immunoSEQ multiplex PCR; TCRdb's table is partial and in-frame only. The sample has around 60,000 clones; approximately 94% are singletons. This material was acquired from a patient treated with IRX-2 immunotherapy. The receptor source for this set is a human donor with breast cancer. Both conserved end residues are part of each CDR3. Fields, in order: V gene, J gene, D gene, clone size, CDR3 DNA, CDR3 protein. The D gene is left open where the match is weak. Clone size is not always given. Where it is, it says once, few, many or a class for expanded clones.

TRBV5-1	TRBJ2-7	.	.	TGCGCCAGCAGCTTGAAGGGCCAGGAGTTGCGGTACGAGCAGTACTTC	CASSLKGQELRYEQYF
TRBV19	TRBJ1-5	TRBD1	.	TGTGCCAGTAGTTTAAACGGACAGGGCAATCAGCCCCAGCATTTT	CASSLNGQGNQPQHF
TRBV9	TRBJ2-5	.	.	TGTGCCAGCAGCGTAGCTGTAGGGAAGGGGCAAGAGACCCAGTACTTC	CASSVAVGKGQETQYF
TRBV7-9	TRBJ2-3	.	.	TGTGCCAGCAGCACCTCGGGACTCCCTAGCACAGATACGCAGTATTTT	CASSTSGLPSTDTQYF
TRBV18	TRBJ2-1	.	.	TGTGCCAGCTCACCAACGTACAATGAGCAGTTCTTC	CASSPTYNEQFF
TRBV9	TRBJ1-5	.	.	TGTGCCAGCAGCCCCACCGTGGGGGAGGGCCAGCCCCAGCATTTT	CASSPTVGEGQPQHF
TRBV29-1	TRBJ1-1	.	once	TGCAGCGTTGCTGGCCTGCGGGAGAACACTGAAGCTTTCTTT	CSVAGLRENTEAFF
TRBV7-9	TRBJ2-3	.	.	TGTGCCAGCAGCACAAATCCTCGGGGCCCAGATACGCAGTATTTT	CASSTNPRGPDTQYF
TRBV4-2	TRBJ2-3	.	once	TGTGCCAGCAGCCCCCCCGGCGGGTCAAGCACAGATACGCAGTATTTT	CASSPPGGSSTDTQYF
TRBV6-5	TRBJ2-5	TRBD1	once	TGTGCCAGCAGTTTCTCCCGGGACAGGGGACAGTACTTC	CASSFSRDRGQYF
TRBV11-2	TRBJ1-1	.	.	TGTGCCAGCAGCTTAGATCTATACACTGAAGCTTTCTTT	CASSLDLYTEAFF
TRBV29-1	TRBJ2-1	.	.	TGCAGCCACCTCGGTAGCGGTGGCAATGAGCAGTTCTTC	CSHLGSGGNEQFF
TRBV6-5	TRBJ2-1	.	.	TGTGCCAGCAGTAGGGCACAGACTGAGCAGTTCTTC	CASSRAQTEQFF
TRBV5-4	TRBJ2-1	.	.	TGTGCCAGCAGCTTGGCCCCTCATTGGGATAATGAGCAGTTCTTC	CASSLAPHWDNEQFF
TRBV5-1	TRBJ1-1	.	.	TGCGCCAGCAGAACAGGTAGTGGGAACACTGAAGCTTTCTTT	CASRTGSGNTEAFF
TRBV30	TRBJ2-4	TRBD1	once	TGTGCCTGGGGGGTACAGGGGGCCAAAAACATTCAGTACTTC	CAWGVQGAKNIQYF
TRBV10-3	TRBJ1-4	.	.	TGTGCCATCAGTGAGTCGGGGGTTGGGGGAAAACTGTTTTTT	CAISESGVGGKLFF
TRBV20-1	TRBJ1-5	.	.	TGCAGTGCTAGTAAGGCGCAGCCCCAGCATTTT	CSASKAQPQHF
TRBV27	TRBJ1-5	.	.	TGTGCCAGCAGTTTATTGGGGGGCAATCAGCCCCAGCATTTT	CASSLLGGNQPQHF
TRBV15	TRBJ1-6	.	few	TGTGCCACCAGCCCGAGAAATTCACCCCTCCACTTT	CATSPRNSPLHF
TRBV20-1	TRBJ1-2	TRBD1	.	TGCAGTGCCAGTCGGGGACAGGGGTTCACCTTC	CSASRGQGFTF
TRBV21-1	TRBJ2-5	.	.	TGTGCCATCACGGGACAGGGGCCCGGGACCCAGTACTTC	CAITGQGPGTQYF
TRBV7-3	TRBJ2-1	TRBD2	.	TGTGCCAGCAGCTTAATAGCGGGGGGATACAATGAGCAGTTCTTC	CASSLIAGGYNEQFF
TRBV7-8	TRBJ1-4	.	once	TGTGCCAGCAGCCCCCGGTTTGAGGGAGGAGAAAAACTGTTTTTT	CASSPRFEGGEKLFF
TRBV19	TRBJ2-7	.	.	TGTGCCAGTAGTATAAGCCCAGGACGGTCCAACGAGCAGTACTTC	CASSISPGRSNEQYF
TRBV19	TRBJ2-3	.	.	TGTGCCAGTAGTCCAAAGAAGGGGGGGCCTGATTTGGATACGCAGTATTTT	CASSPKKGGPDLDTQYF
TRBV7-6	TRBJ2-6	TRBD1	.	TGTGCCAGCAGCTTACCAGGGGGCTCTGGGGCCAACGTCCTGACTTTC	CASSLPGGSGANVLTF
TRBV7-3	TRBJ2-1	.	.	TGTGCCAGCAGCCGCACTCCTCGCCGGGGTGATGAGCAGTTCTTC	CASSRTPRRGDEQFF
TRBV6-6	TRBJ2-1	TRBD2	.	TGTGCCAGCATCGACGGGCTAGCGGGCCGTTTCAATGAGCAGTTCTTC	CASIDGLAGRFNEQFF
TRBV6-5	TRBJ2-1	.	.	TGTGCCAGCAGTTCTGACCCGGGATTAGTGAACAATGAGCAGTTCTTC	CASSSDPGLVNNEQFF
TRBV30	TRBJ1-4	.	.	TGTGCCTTTTCCGAGGGGACTAATGAAAAACTGTTTTTT	CAFSEGTNEKLFF
TRBV29-1	TRBJ1-1	.	.	TGCAGCGTTGAAGATGACAAGAACACTGAAGCTTTCTTT	CSVEDDKNTEAFF
TRBV10-3	TRBJ2-3	.	.	TGTGCCATTTACTCAGATACGCAGTATTTT	CAIYSDTQYF
TRBV5-1	TRBJ2-7	TRBD1	.	TGCGCCAGCAGCTTGGTATGGGACAGGGGTAAAGAGCAGTACTTC	CASSLVWDRGKEQYF
TRBV29-1	TRBJ2-5	.	.	TGCAGCGTCGTAATACAGCGTTGGACCCAGTACTTC	CSVVIQRWTQYF
TRBV5-4	TRBJ2-5	.	once	TGTGCCAGCAGCTTTCAGAGCCAAGAGACCCAGTACTTC	CASSFQSQETQYF
TRBV7-9	TRBJ1-4	TRBD1	.	TGTGCCAGCAGCAGGACAGGGGCGGCTAATGAAAAACTGTTTTTT	CASSRTGAANEKLFF
TRBV29-1	TRBJ2-7	.	.	TGCAGCGTCCCCTTCGGCTACGAGCAGTACTTC	CSVPFGYEQYF
TRBV7-3	TRBJ2-5	TRBD1	.	TGTGCCAGCAGCGAGCTCGGGACAGGGGGCCCTGAGACCCAGTACTTC	CASSELGTGGPETQYF
TRBV4-2	TRBJ1-2	TRBD1	.	TGTGCCAGCAGCCAAGATCTGAGGGGGCGCGACTATGGCTACACCTTC	CASSQDLRGRDYGYTF
TRBV7-9	TRBJ1-2	.	.	TGTGCCAGCAGCCCCCGACTAAGGGGGGTGGGCGGCTACACCTTC	CASSPRLRGVGGYTF
TRBV7-9	TRBJ1-5	.	.	TGTGCCAGCAGCTTAGCGTACGGGGAAACCAATCAGCCCCAGCATTTT	CASSLAYGETNQPQHF
TRBV5-1	TRBJ1-1	.	.	TGCGCCAGCAGCTCAGAACGTATGAACACTGAAGCTTTCTTT	CASSSERMNTEAFF
TRBV4-2	TRBJ1-2	TRBD1	.	TGTGCCAGCAGCCAAGGACAGGGCCGAAATGGCTACACCTTC	CASSQGQGRNGYTF
TRBV12-5	TRBJ2-2	TRBD1	.	TGTGCTAGTGGTGATCCGGACAGGGGGCTAACCGGGGAGCTGTTTTTT	CASGDPDRGLTGELFF
TRBV10-3	TRBJ1-2	.	.	TGTGCCATCAGTGAGTCGCGGGCCACCTATGGCTACACCTTC	CAISESRATYGYTF
TRBV6-6	TRBJ2-2	.	.	TGTGCCAGCAGTTATAGGAGTACCGGGGAGCTGTTTTTT	CASSYRSTGELFF
TRBV6-6	TRBJ1-5	TRBD1	.	TGTGCCAGCAGTTCCTCAGGGGGGAGGGATCAGCCCCAGCATTTT	CASSSSGGRDQPQHF
TRBV9	TRBJ2-3	.	.	TGTGCCAGCAGCGGAGTAGCGGCTAGCACAGATACGCAGTATTTT	CASSGVAASTDTQYF
TRBV20-1	TRBJ2-7	.	.	TGCAGTGCTAGACCGGCCTCCGAGCAGTACTTC	CSARPASEQYF
TRBV10-3	TRBJ2-1	.	.	TGTGCCATCACAACAAGTAGCTCCTACAATGAGCAGTTCTTC	CAITTSSSYNEQFF
TRBV7-9	TRBJ1-2	.	.	TGTGCCAGCAGCTCTCGCGCGGGATCTTACTATGGCTACACCTTC	CASSSRAGSYYGYTF